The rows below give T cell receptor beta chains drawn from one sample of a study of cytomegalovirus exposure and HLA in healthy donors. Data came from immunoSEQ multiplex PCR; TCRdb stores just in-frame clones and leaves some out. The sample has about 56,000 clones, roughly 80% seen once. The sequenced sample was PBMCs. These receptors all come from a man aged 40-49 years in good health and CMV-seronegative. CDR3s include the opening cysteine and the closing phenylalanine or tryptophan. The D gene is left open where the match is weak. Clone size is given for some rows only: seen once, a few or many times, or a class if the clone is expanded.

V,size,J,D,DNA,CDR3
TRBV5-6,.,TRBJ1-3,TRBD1,TGTGCCAGCAGCCGACCGACAGGGGAGGTTGGAAACACCATATATTTT,CASSRPTGEVGNTIYF
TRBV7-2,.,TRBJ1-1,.,TGTGCCAGCAGACCTATGGTAATGTTAGACACTGAAGCTTTCTTT,CASRPMVMLDTEAFF
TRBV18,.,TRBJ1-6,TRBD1,TGTGCCAGCTCACTCGGACAGGGGCCGAATTCACCCCTCCACTTT,CASSLGQGPNSPLHF
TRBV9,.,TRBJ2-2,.,TGTGCCAGCAGCGTTGAGGCAATACCCGGGGAGCTGTTTTTT,CASSVEAIPGELFF
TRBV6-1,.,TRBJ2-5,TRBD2,TGTGCCAGTCGGGGGGGGGAGACCCAGTACTTC,CASRGGETQYF
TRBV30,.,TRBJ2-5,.,TGTGCCTGGAGGGGCGGGGTGCTCCAAGAGACCCAGTACTTC,CAWRGGVLQETQYF
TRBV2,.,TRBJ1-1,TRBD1,TGTGCCAGCAGGATCACCGGGACAGGGAACACTGAAGCTTTCTTT,CASRITGTGNTEAFF
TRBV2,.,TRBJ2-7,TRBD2,TGTGCCAGCAGCGGCACTAGCGGGGGGGCCTACGAGCAGTACTTC,CASSGTSGGAYEQYF
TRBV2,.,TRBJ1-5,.,TGTGCCAGCAGCAGACAGGAGCCCTATAGGTTCGGCAATCAGCCCCAGCATTTT,CASSRQEPYRFGNQPQHF
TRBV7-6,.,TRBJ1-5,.,TGTGCCAGCAGCTTAAAACAGGGTTACAATCAGCCCCAGCATTTT,CASSLKQGYNQPQHF
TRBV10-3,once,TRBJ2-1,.,TGTGCCATCAGAATTAGTGGTAACAATGAGCAGTTCTTC,CAIRISGNNEQFF
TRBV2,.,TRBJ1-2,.,TGTGCCAGCAGTTCTCGGACAGCCAACTATGGCTACACCTTC,CASSSRTANYGYTF
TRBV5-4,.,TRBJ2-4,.,TGTGCCAGCAGCCCGAGGGGGACCAAAAACATTCAGTACTTC,CASSPRGTKNIQYF
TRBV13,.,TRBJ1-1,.,TGTGCCAGCAGCTGGGGACACCCGAACACTGAAGCTTTCTTT,CASSWGHPNTEAFF
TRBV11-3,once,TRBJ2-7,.,TGTGCCAGCAGCTTTGGCTGGGCGACTAGATCCTACGAGCAGTACTTC,CASSFGWATRSYEQYF
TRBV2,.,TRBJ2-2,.,TGTGCCAGCAGTGTGGAGGACTCAGCAACCGGGGAGCTGTTTTTT,CASSVEDSATGELFF
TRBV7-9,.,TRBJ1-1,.,TGTGCCAGCAGCTTGGGGACACCCGTGAACACTGAAGCTTTCTTT,CASSLGTPVNTEAFF
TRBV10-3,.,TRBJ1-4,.,TGTGCCATCAGTGTGGAGGGAAATAATGAAAAACTGTTTTTT,CAISVEGNNEKLFF
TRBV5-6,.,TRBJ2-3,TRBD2,TGTGCCAGCAGCTGGGGACTAGCGGGGAACACAGATACGCAGTATTTT,CASSWGLAGNTDTQYF
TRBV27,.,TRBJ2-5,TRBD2,TGTGCCAGCAGTCCGGGACTAGCGAACCACCAAGAGACCCAGTACTTC,CASSPGLANHQETQYF
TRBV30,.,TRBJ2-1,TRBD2,TGTGCCTGGAGTCACAGCGGGGCGCCGGTGGGGTCCTACAATGAGCAGTTCTTC,CAWSHSGAPVGSYNEQFF
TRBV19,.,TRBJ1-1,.,TGTGCCAGTAGTCTGACCCAGGGAGCCGGGGGGGCTTTCTTT,CASSLTQGAGGAFF
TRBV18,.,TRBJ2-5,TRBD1,TGTGCCAGCTCAAGGGACAGAGCTCAAGAGACCCAGTACTTC,CASSRDRAQETQYF
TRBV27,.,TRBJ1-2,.,TGTGCCAGCAGTTTAAGGCACAGCTATGGCTACACCTTC,CASSLRHSYGYTF
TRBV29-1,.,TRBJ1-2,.,TGCAGCGTTGTTACTCTCCCCTTTGGCTACACCTTC,CSVVTLPFGYTF
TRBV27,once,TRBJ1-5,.,TGTGCCAGCAGCATCACCTCGACAGGTATCCAGCCCCAGCATTTT,CASSITSTGIQPQHF
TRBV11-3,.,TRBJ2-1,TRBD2,TGTGCCAGCAGCTTAGAGTCGGGGACTAGCGGGACATACAATGAGCAGTTCTTC,CASSLESGTSGTYNEQFF
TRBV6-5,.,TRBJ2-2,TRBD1,TGTGCCATTGCCAGGGGGCCCACCGGGGAGCTGTTTTTT,CAIARGPTGELFF
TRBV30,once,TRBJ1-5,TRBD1,TGTGCCTGGAGCGCCGGGACAGGGTACAATCAGCCCCAGCATTTT,CAWSAGTGYNQPQHF
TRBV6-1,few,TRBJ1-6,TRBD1,TGTGCCAGCAGTGGGTGGACAGGGGGCTCCTCTAGGAATTCACCCCTCCACTTT,CASSGWTGGSSRNSPLHF
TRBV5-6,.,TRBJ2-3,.,TGTGCCAGCAGCTATGGTGGCAGAACAGATACGCAGTATTTT,CASSYGGRTDTQYF